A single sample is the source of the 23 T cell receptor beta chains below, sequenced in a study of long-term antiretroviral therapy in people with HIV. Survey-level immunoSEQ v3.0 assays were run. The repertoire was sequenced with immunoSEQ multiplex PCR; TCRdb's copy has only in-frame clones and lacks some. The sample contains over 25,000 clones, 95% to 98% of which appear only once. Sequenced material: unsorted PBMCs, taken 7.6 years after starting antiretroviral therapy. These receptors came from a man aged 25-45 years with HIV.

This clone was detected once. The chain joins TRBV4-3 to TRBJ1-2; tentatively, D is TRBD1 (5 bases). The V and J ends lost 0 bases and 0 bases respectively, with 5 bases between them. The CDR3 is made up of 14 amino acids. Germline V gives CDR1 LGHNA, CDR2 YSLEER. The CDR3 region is CASSQEGANYGYTF. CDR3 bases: TGCGCCAGCAGCCAAGAGGGGGCTAACTATGGCTACACCTTC.

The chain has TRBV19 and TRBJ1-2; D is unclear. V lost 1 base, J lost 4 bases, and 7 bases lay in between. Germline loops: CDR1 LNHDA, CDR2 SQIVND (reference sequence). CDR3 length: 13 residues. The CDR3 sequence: CASSIAQTYGYTF. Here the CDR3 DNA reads TGTGCCAGTAGTATAGCACAAACCTATGGCTACACCTTC.

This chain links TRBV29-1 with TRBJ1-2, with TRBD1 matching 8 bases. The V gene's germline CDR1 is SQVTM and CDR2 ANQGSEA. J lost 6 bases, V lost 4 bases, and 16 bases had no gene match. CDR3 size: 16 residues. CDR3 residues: CSVVGATAGGIDGYTF. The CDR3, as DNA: TGCAGCGTTGTAGGGGCCACCGCAGGGGGCATTGATGGCTACACCTTC.

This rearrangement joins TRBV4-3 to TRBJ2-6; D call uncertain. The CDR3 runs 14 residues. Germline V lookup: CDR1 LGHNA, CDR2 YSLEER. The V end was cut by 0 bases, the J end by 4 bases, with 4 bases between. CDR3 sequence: CASSQDTGANVLTF. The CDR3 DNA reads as TGCGCCAGCAGCCAAGATACGGGGGCCAACGTCCTGACTTTC.

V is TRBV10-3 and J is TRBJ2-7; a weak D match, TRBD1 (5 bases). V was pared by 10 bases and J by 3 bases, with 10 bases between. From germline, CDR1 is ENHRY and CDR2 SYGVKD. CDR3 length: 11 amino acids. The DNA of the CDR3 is TGTGCCACCACCACAGGCTACGAGCAGTACTTC. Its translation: CATTTGYEQYF.

CDR3 amino acids: CASSVGGGSEAFF. The CDR3 coding sequence is TGTGCCAGCAGCGTAGGAGGTGGGTCCGAAGCTTTCTTT. The chain has TRBV9 and TRBJ1-1; D gene ambiguous. Germline V gives CDR1 SGDLS, CDR2 YYNGEE. Trimming took 0 bases from V and 8 from J, leaving 11 bases between them. CDR3 size: 13 residues.

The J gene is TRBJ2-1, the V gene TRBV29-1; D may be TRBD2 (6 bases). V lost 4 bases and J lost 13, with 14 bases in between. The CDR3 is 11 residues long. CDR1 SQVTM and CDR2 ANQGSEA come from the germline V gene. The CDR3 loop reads CSVGDFGAQFF. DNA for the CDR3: TGCAGCGTTGGGGACTTTGGGGCCCAGTTCTTC.

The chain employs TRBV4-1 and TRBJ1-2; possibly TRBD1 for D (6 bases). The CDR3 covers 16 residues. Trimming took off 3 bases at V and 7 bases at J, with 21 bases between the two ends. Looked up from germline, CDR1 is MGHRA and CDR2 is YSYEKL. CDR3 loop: CASSQDGPQGFFGYTF. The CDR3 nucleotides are TGCGCCAGCAGCCAGGACGGACCACAGGGATTCTTTGGCTACACCTTC.

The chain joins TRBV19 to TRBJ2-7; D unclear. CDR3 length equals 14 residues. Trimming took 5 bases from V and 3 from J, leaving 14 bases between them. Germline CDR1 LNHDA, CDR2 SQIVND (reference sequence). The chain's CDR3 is CASSDGSGLYEQYF. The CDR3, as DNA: TGTGCCAGTAGTGACGGTTCGGGCCTCTACGAGCAGTACTTC.

The CDR3 protein is CASSEGGGSYEQYF. The CDR3 nucleotides read TGTGCCAGCAGTGAAGGAGGGGGGTCCTACGAGCAGTACTTC. J is TRBJ2-7 and V is TRBV25-1; D assignment may be TRBD1 or TRBD2 (6 bases each). The V and J ends lost 2 bases and 1 base respectively, with 9 bases between them. This CDR3 comprises 14 residues. The V gene's germline CDR1 is MGHDK and CDR2 SYGVNS.

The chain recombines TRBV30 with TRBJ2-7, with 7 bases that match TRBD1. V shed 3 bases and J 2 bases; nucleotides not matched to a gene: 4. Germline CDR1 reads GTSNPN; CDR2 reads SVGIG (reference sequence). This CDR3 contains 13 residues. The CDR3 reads CAWRGGSTYEQYF. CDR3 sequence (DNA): TGTGCCTGGAGAGGGGGCTCGACCTACGAGCAGTACTTC.

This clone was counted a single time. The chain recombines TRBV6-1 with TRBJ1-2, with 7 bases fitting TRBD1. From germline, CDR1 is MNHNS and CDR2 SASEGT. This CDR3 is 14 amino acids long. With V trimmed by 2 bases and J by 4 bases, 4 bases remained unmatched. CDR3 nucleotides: TGTGCCAGCAGTGAAACGACAGGGCCCTATGGCTACACCTTC. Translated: CASSETTGPYGYTF.

The CDR3 coding sequence is TGTGCCAGCTCTCAGGGGCGTAGGGTCCACGAGCAGTACTTC. Encoded protein: CASSQGRRVHEQYF. V and J are TRBV7-2 and TRBJ2-7; tentatively, D is TRBD1 (6 bases). The CDR3 runs to 14 residues. V lost 8 bases and J 5 bases, leaving 19 bases between the germline ends. Germline CDR1 is SGHTA and CDR2 is FQGNSA. Full variable domain (rest looked up from reference TRBV7-2 and TRBJ2-7): GAGVSQSPSNKVTEKGKDVELRCDPISGHTALYWYRQSLGQGLEFLIYFQGNSAPDKSGLPSDRFSAERTGGSVSTLTIQRTQQEDSAVYLCASSQGRRVHEQYFGPGTRLTVT.

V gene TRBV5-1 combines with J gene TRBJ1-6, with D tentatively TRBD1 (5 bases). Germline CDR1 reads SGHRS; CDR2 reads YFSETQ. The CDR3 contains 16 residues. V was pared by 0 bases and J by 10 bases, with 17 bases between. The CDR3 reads CASSLGPREGGSPLHF. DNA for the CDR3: TGCGCCAGCAGCTTGGGTCCCAGGGAAGGCGGCTCACCCCTCCACTTT.

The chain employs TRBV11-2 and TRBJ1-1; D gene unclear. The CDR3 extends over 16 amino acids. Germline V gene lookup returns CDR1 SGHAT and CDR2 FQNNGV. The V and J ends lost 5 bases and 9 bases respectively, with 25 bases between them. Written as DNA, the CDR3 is TGTGCCAGCAGCCCCATAAGGGAGGGCTCAACTATCAAAGCTTTCTTT. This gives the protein CASSPIREGSTIKAFF.

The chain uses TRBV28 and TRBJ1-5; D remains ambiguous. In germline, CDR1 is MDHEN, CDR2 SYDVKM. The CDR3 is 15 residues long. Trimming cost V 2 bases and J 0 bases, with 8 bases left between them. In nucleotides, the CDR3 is TGTGCCAGCAGTTTAAGCGGGAATAGCAATCAGCCCCAGCATTTT. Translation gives CASSLSGNSNQPQHF.

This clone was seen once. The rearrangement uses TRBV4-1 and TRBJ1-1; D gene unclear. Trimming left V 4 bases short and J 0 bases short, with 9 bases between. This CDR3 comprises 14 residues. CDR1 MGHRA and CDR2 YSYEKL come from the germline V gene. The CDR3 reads CASSPGLLNTEAFF. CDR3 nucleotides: TGCGCCAGCAGCCCTGGACTCCTGAACACTGAAGCTTTCTTT.

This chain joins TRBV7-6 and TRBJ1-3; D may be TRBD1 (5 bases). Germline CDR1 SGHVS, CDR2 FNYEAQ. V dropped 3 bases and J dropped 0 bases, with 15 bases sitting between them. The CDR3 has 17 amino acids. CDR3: CASSFPPVGPSGNTIYF. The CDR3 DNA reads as TGTGCCAGCAGCTTTCCCCCGGTGGGGCCCTCTGGAAACACCATATATTTT.

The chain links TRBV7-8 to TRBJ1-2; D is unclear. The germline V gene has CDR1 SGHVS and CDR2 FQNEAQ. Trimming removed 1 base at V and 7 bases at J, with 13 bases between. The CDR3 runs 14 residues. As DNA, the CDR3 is TGTGCCAGCAGCTTAGGGGTCGGCGTAGTTGGCTACACCTTC. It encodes CASSLGVGVVGYTF.

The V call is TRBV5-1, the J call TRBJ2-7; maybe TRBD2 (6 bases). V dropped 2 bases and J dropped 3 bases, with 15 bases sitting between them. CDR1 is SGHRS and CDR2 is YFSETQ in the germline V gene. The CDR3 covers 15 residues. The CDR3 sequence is CASSFVGGPLYEQYF. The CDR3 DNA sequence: TGCGCCAGCAGCTTTGTCGGGGGACCTCTCTACGAGCAGTACTTC.

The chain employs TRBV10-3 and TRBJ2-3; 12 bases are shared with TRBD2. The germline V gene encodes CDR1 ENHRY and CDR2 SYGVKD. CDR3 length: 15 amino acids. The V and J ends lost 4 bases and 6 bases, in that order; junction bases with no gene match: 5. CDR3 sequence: CAISGTSGIGDTQYF. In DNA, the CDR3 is TGTGCCATCAGTGGGACTAGCGGGATCGGGGATACGCAGTATTTT.

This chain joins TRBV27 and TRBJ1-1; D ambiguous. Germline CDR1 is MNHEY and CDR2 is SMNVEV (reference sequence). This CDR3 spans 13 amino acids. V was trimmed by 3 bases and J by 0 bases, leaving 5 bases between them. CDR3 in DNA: TGTGCCAGCAGTTTGGAGCTGAACACTGAAGCTTTCTTT. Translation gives CASSLELNTEAFF.

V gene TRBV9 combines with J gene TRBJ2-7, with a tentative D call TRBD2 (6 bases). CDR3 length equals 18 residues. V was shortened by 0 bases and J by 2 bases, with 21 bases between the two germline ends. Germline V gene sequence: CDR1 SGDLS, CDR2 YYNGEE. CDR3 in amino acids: CASSVAARGGTATYEQYF. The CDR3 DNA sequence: TGTGCCAGCAGCGTAGCCGCCCGTGGGGGGACCGCTACCTACGAGCAGTACTTC.